This TCR beta chain was captured by sequencing in a study of cytomegalovirus exposure and HLA in healthy donors. Regarding the study as a whole: The study carried out a later analysis of TCR beta sequences. It associated around 17,000 of them with specific HLA alleles at a false discovery rate of 0.05. Roughly even sequencing depth across donors was the assumption behind the presence/absence analyses.

Points on this clone: What it recognizes is unknown.

Germline V gene sequence: CDR1 SGDLS, CDR2 YYNGEE. Germline trimming cut 0 bases from V and 6 bases from J; bases unmatched to any gene: 6. There are 15 residues in the CDR3. With 60 Vbeta and 13 Jbeta primers, the PCR was carried out. Method: immunoSEQ multiplex PCR; TCRdb's copy keeps in-frame clones and lacks some. Of about 130,000 clones in the sample, more than 70% were seen once. While unrecorded immune exposures were likely, the donors were nominally healthy when sampled. The sequence was collected from a man aged 25 to 45 in good health and CMV-seronegative. Sequences were obtained from PBMCs. The chain couples TRBV9 to TRBJ1-5; 7 positions agree with TRBD1. The DNA of the CDR3 is TGTGCCAGCAGCGTAGGGCAGGGGGAAGGTCAGCCCCAGCATTTT. The encoded protein is CASSVGQGEGQPQHF. Together with reference TRBV9 and TRBJ1-5, the CDR3 gives the full variable domain: DSGVTQTPKHLITATGQRVTLRCSPRSGDLSVYWYQQSLDQGLQFLIQYYNGEERAKGNILERFSAQQFPDLHSELNLSSLELGDSALYFCASSVGQGEGQPQHFGDGTRLSIL.